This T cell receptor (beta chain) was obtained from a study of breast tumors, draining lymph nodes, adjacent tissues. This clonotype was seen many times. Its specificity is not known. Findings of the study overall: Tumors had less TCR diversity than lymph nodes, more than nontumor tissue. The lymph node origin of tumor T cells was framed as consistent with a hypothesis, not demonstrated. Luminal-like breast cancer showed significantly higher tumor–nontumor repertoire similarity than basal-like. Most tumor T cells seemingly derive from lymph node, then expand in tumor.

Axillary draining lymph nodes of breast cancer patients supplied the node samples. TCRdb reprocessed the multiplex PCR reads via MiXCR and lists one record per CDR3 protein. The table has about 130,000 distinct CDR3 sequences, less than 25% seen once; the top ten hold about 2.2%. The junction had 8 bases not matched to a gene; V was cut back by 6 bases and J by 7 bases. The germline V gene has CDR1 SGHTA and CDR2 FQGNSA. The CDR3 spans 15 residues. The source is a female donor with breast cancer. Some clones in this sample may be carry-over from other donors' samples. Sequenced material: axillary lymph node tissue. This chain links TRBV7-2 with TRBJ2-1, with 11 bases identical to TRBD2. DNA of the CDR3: TGTGCCAGCAGACCTACTAGCGGGGGACTGAATGAGCAGTTCTTC. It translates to CASRPTSGGLNEQFF.